Below are 5 T cell receptor beta chains sequenced from a single sample in a study of blood T cell repertoires in COVID-19. TCRdb's copy holds only in-frame clones and misses some; the assay was immunoSEQ multiplex PCR. The table shows about 280,000 clones, with approximately 90% occurring only once. Material: peripheral blood. The receptor source for this set is a man between 35 and 55 years old with acute or convalescent COVID-19.

On this clone itself: The same CDR3 arises from other DNA sequences in this sample as well. This CDR3 reads CASSSQGGNTEAFF. The CDR3 DNA reads TGCGCCAGCAGCTCCCAAGGGGGTAACACTGAAGCTTTCTTT. V is TRBV5-1 and J is TRBJ1-1, with D possibly matching TRBD1 (6 bases). The CDR3 runs to 14 residues. Germline loops: CDR1 SGHRS, CDR2 YFSETQ. The ends were cut back, 3 bases at V and 2 bases at J, with 11 bases in the middle.

This clone was seen a handful of times. The chain employs TRBV5-6 and TRBJ1-5; 8 nucleotides match TRBD1. The CDR3 runs to 15 residues. Per the germline V gene, CDR1 is SGHDT and CDR2 is YYEEEE. V gave up 5 bases and J gave up 7 bases; unmatched junction bases: 11. Here the CDR3 DNA reads TGTGCCAGCAGTTACCTCCAGGGGGCAGAACAGCCCCAGCATTTT. It specifies CASSYLQGAEQPQHF. The variable domain in full, completed from reference TRBV5-6 and TRBJ1-5, reads DAGVTQSPTHLIKTRGQQVTLRCSPKSGHDTVSWYQQALGQGPQFIFQYYEEEERQRGNFPDRFSGHQFPNYSSELNVNALLLGDSALYLCASSYLQGAEQPQHFGDGTRLSIL.

This chain joins TRBV6-2 or TRBV6-3 and TRBJ2-7; 9 positions match TRBD2. The CDR3 totals 15 residues. Per germline, CDR1 MNHEY and CDR2 SVGEGT. Germline trimming cut 0 bases from V and 7 bases from J; bases unmatched to any gene: 7. The CDR3, as DNA: TGTGCCAGCAGTTACTCGAGAGCGGGGGGAGGTGAGCAGTACTTC. The encoded protein is CASSYSRAGGGEQYF.

V and J are TRBV13 and TRBJ1-1; D uncertain. Deletions cut 2 bases from V and 1 base from J, with 5 bases between. CDR1 PRHDT and CDR2 FYEKMQ come from the germline V gene (reference sequence). CDR3 length: 13 amino acids. In nucleotides, the CDR3 is TGTGCCAGCAGCTTATACAGGAACACTGAAGCTTTCTTT. It translates to CASSLYRNTEAFF.

In its sample, this clone was seen once. The chain joins TRBV5-4 to TRBJ2-7; 9 nucleotides line up with TRBD1. Unmatched junction bases numbered 7, after V lost 4 bases and J lost 5 bases. Germline V gene data show CDR1 as SGHNT and CDR2 as YYREEE (reference sequence). The CDR3 is made up of 14 amino acids. CDR3 nucleotide sequence: TGTGCCAGCAGCCAAACCGGGACAGGGAACGAGCAGTACTTC. Translated, it gives CASSQTGTGNEQYF. Variable domain in full (rest from reference TRBV5-4 and TRBJ2-7): ETGVTQSPTHLIKTRGQQVTLRCSSQSGHNTVSWYQQALGQGPQFIFQYYREEENGRGNFPPRFSGLQFPNYSSELNVNALELDDSALYLCASSQTGTGNEQYFGPGTRLTVT.